The rows below give T cell receptor beta chains drawn from one sample of a study of blood T cells in healthy people across ages. MiXCR, applied by TCRdb to the 5' RACE reads, yields one record per CDR3 protein. The sample yields roughly 1,800,000 distinct CDR3 sequences, around 48% seen once. The sample consisted of blood. The receptors come from a woman aged 40 to 50 in good health. The CDR3 runs from the conserved cysteine through the conserved F or W. Fields, in order: J gene, V gene, clone size, D gene, CDR3 protein, CDR3 DNA. The D gene is left open where the match is weak. Clone size is given for some rows only: seen once, a few or many times, or a class if the clone is expanded.

j_call: TRBJ1-3
v_call: TRBV28
clone_size: NA
d_call: NA
cdr3_aa: CASSFPPESSGNTIYF
cdr3_nt: TGTGCCAGCAGTTTTCCCCCGGAGTCCTCTGGAAACACCATATATTTT

j_call: TRBJ1-2
v_call: TRBV19
clone_size: once
d_call: TRBD1
cdr3_aa: CASSILRPGTGGFNYGYTF
cdr3_nt: TGTGCCAGTAGTATACTTCGCCCCGGGACAGGAGGATTCAACTATGGCTACACCTTC

j_call: TRBJ2-7
v_call: TRBV7-2
clone_size: NA
d_call: NA
cdr3_aa: CASAWTPGPGYEQYF
cdr3_nt: TGTGCCAGCGCTTGGACGCCGGGACCCGGTTACGAGCAGTACTTC

j_call: TRBJ2-3
v_call: TRBV9
clone_size: once
d_call: NA
cdr3_aa: CASNGGGDTQYF
cdr3_nt: TGTGCCAGCAACGGGGGTGGAGATACGCAGTATTTT

j_call: TRBJ1-2
v_call: TRBV29-1
clone_size: NA
d_call: NA
cdr3_aa: CSAVNSLSYGYTF
cdr3_nt: TGCAGCGCCGTTAATTCCCTTAGCTATGGCTACACCTTC

j_call: TRBJ2-5
v_call: TRBV5-1
clone_size: NA
d_call: NA
cdr3_aa: CAGTFGETQYF
cdr3_nt: TGCGCCGGCACCTTTGGGGAGACCCAGTACTTC

j_call: TRBJ1-6
v_call: TRBV28
clone_size: NA
d_call: NA
cdr3_aa: CASWEARYNSPLHF
cdr3_nt: TGTGCCAGCTGGGAGGCACGCTATAATTCACCCCTCCACTTT

j_call: TRBJ2-5
v_call: TRBV7-8
clone_size: NA
d_call: NA
cdr3_aa: CASSPYSLGSETQYF
cdr3_nt: TGTGCCAGCAGCCCCTACTCTTTAGGGAGTGAGACCCAGTACTTC

j_call: TRBJ2-1
v_call: TRBV20-1
clone_size: NA
d_call: NA
cdr3_aa: CSARDSGRGVYNEQFF
cdr3_nt: TGCAGTGCTAGAGATTCCGGCAGGGGGGTATACAATGAGCAGTTCTTC

j_call: TRBJ2-5
v_call: TRBV7-9
clone_size: NA
d_call: NA
cdr3_aa: CASSPGAEYYQETQYF
cdr3_nt: TGTGCCAGCAGCCCTGGGGCGGAGTATTACCAAGAGACCCAGTACTTC

j_call: TRBJ2-4
v_call: TRBV2
clone_size: NA
d_call: NA
cdr3_aa: CASNDGSKNIQYF
cdr3_nt: TGTGCCAGCAACGATGGGTCCAAAAACATTCAGTACTTC

j_call: TRBJ2-1
v_call: TRBV20-1
clone_size: NA
d_call: NA
cdr3_aa: CSAPRTASSYNEQFF
cdr3_nt: TGCAGTGCCCCACGAACAGCTAGCTCCTACAATGAGCAGTTCTTC

j_call: TRBJ2-1
v_call: TRBV6-5
clone_size: NA
d_call: TRBD2
cdr3_aa: CASGSGGGDNEQFF
cdr3_nt: TGTGCCAGCGGGAGTGGGGGGGGAGACAATGAGCAGTTCTTC

j_call: TRBJ1-5
v_call: TRBV6-2/TRBV6-3
clone_size: NA
d_call: TRBD1
cdr3_aa: CASSRGTGRTQHF
cdr3_nt: TGTGCCAGCAGTAGGGGGACAGGGAGGACCCAGCATTTT

j_call: TRBJ1-4
v_call: TRBV6-6
clone_size: NA
d_call: NA
cdr3_aa: CASIRGVRATNEKLFF
cdr3_nt: TGTGCCAGCATTCGAGGGGTGAGAGCAACTAATGAAAAACTGTTTTTT

j_call: TRBJ2-7
v_call: TRBV6-2/TRBV6-3
clone_size: NA
d_call: TRBD1
cdr3_aa: CASRNKDRVNTYEQYF
cdr3_nt: TGTGCCAGCAGAAACAAGGACAGGGTTAACACCTACGAGCAGTACTTC